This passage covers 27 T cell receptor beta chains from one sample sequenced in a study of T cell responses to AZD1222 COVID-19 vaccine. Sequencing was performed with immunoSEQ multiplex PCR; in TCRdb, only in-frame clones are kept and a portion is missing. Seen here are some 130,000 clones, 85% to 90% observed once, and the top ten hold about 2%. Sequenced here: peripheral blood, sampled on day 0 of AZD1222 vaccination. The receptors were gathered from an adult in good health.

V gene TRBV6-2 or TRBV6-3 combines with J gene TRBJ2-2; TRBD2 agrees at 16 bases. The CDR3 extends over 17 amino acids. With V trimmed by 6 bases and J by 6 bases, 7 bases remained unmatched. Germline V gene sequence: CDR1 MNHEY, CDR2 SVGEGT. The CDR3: CASSTGTSGREPGELFF. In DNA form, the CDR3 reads TGTGCCAGCAGCACCGGGACTAGCGGGAGGGAGCCCGGGGAGCTGTTTTTT.

The DNA for the CDR3 is TGTGCCAGCAGTAATCCGGGACTAGCGAAATACGAGCAGTACTTC. Translating it yields CASSNPGLAKYEQYF. The V call is TRBV28, the J call TRBJ2-7; 10 bases map to TRBD2. Trimming cost V 5 bases and J 4 bases; bases outside gene matches: 8. The germline CDR1 and CDR2 sequences are MDHEN and SYDVKM. The CDR3 is made up of 15 amino acids.

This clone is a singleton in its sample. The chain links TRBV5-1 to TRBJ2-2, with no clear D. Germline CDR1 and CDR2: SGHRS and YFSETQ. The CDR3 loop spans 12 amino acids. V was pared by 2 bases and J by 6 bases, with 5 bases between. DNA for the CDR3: TGCGCCAGCAGCTTTCGGTCCGGGGAGCTGTTTTTT. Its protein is CASSFRSGELFF. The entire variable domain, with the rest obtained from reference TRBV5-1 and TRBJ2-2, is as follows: KAGVTQTPRYLIKTRGQQVTLSCSPISGHRSVSWYQQTPGQGLQFLFEYFSETQRNKGNFPGRFSGRQFSNSRSEMNVSTLELGDSALYLCASSFRSGELFFGEGSRLTVL.

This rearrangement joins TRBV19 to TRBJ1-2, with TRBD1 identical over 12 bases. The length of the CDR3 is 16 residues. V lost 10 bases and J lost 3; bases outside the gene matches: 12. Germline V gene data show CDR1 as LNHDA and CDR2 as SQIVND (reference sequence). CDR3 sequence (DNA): TGTGCCACTCACCCGGGACAGGGGGCGTTTTACTATGGCTACACCTTC. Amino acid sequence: CATHPGQGAFYYGYTF. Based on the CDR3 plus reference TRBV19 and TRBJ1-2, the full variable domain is DGGITQSPKYLFRKEGQNVTLSCEQNLNHDAMYWYRQDPGQGLRLIYYSQIVNDFQKGDIAEGYSVSREKKESFPLTVTSAQKNPTAFYLCATHPGQGAFYYGYTFGSGTRLTVV.

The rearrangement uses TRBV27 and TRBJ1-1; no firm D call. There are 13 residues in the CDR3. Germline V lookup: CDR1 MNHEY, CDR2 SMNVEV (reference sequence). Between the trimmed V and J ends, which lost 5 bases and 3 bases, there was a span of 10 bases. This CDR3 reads CASSKTWDTEAFF. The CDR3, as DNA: TGTGCCAGCAGTAAAACGTGGGACACTGAAGCTTTCTTT.

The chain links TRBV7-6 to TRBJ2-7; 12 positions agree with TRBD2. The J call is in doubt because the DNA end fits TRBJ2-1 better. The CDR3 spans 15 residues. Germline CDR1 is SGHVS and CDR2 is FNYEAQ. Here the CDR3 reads CASSRLAGEYNEQFF. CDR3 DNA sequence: TGTGCCAGCAGCCGACTAGCGGGGGAATACAATGAGCAGTTCTTC.

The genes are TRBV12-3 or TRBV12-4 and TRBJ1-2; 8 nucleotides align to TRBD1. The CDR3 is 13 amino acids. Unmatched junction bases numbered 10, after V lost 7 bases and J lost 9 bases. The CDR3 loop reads CASTARGRGSYTF. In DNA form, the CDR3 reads TGTGCCAGCACCGCCAGGGGGCGAGGAAGCTACACCTTC.

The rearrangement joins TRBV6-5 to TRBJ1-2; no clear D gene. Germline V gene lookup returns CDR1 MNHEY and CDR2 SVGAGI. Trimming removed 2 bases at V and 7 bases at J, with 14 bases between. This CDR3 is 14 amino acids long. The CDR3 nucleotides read TGTGCCAGCAGTTACCGGGAGAATCGGGGTGGCTACACCTTC. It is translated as CASSYRENRGGYTF.

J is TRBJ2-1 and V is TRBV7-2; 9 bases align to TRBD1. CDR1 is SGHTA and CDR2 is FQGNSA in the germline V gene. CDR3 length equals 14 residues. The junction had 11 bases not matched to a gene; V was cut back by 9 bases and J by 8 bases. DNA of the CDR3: TGTGCCAGTCTAAGGGACAGGGTGATCCATGAGCAGTTCTTC. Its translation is CASLRDRVIHEQFF. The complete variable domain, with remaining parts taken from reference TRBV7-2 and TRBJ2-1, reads GAGVSQSPSNKVTEKGKDVELRCDPISGHTALYWYRQSLGQGLEFLIYFQGNSAPDKSGLPSDRFSAERTGGSVSTLTIQRTQQEDSAVYLCASLRDRVIHEQFFGPGTRLTVL.

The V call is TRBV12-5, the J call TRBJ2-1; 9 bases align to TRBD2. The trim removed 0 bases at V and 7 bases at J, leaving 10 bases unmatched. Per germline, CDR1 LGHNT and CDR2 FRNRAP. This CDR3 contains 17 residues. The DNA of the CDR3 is TGTGCTAGTGGTTTGGTACGGGAGCGCGGGGGGGGTAATGAGCAGTTCTTC. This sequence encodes CASGLVRERGGGNEQFF.

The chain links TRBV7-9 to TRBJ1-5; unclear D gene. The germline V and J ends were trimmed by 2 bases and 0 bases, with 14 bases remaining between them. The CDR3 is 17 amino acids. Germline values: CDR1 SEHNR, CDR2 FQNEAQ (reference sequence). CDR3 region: CASSLFGGSYSNQPQHF. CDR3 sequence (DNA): TGTGCCAGCAGCTTATTTGGAGGGAGTTATAGCAATCAGCCCCAGCATTTT.

This chain's CDR3 is CASSKSNEKLFF. CDR3 nucleotides: TGTGCCAGCAGCAAATCTAATGAAAAACTGTTTTTT. The chain joins TRBV2 to TRBJ1-4, with unresolved D. Germline-derived CDR1 and CDR2 are SNHLY and FYNNEI. Between the trimmed V and J ends, which lost 6 bases and 3 bases, there was a span of 5 bases. This CDR3 region has 12 residues.

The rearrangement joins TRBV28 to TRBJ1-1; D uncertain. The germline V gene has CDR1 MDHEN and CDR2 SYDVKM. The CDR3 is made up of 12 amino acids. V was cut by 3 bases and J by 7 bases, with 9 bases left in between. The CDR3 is CASSFSQVEAFF. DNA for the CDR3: TGTGCCAGCAGTTTTAGCCAGGTTGAAGCTTTCTTT.

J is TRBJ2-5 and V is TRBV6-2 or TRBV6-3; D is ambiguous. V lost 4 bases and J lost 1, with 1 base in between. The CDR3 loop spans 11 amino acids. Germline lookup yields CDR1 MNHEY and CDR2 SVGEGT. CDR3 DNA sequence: TGTGCCAGCAGTTTCCAAGAGACCCAGTACTTC. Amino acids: CASSFQETQYF.

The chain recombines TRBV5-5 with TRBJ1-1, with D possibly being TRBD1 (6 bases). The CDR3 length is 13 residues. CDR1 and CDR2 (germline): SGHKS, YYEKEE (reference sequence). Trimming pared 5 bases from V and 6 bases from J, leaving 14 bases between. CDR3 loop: CASRPGTTSEAFF. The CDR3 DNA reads TGTGCCAGCAGGCCCGGGACAACCTCTGAAGCTTTCTTT.

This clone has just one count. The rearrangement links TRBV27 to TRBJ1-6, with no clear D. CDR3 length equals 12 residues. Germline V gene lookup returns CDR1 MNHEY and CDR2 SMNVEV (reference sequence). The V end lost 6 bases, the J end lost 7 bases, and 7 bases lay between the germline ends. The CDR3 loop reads CASRVSNSPLHF. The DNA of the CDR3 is TGTGCCAGCAGAGTTTCGAATTCACCCCTCCACTTT.

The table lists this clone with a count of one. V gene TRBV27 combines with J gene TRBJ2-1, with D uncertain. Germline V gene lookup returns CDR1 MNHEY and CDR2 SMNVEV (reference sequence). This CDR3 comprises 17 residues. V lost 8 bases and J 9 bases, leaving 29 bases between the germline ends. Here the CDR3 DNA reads TGTGCCAGCTGCCGACCTTCTAGGTTCCCCCTTTGGAGTGAGCAGTTCTTC. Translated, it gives CASCRPSRFPLWSEQFF.

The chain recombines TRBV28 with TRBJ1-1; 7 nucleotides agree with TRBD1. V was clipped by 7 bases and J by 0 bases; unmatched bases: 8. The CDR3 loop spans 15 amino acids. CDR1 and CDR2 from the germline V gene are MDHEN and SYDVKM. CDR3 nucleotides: TGTGCCAGCACCGTTCAGGGGGTTATGAACACTGAAGCTTTCTTT. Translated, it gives CASTVQGVMNTEAFF.

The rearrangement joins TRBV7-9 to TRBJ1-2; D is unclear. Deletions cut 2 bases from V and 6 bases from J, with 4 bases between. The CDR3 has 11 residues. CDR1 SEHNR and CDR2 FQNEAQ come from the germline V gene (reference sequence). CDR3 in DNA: TGTGCCAGCAGCTTAATCGATGGCTACACCTTC. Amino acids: CASSLIDGYTF.

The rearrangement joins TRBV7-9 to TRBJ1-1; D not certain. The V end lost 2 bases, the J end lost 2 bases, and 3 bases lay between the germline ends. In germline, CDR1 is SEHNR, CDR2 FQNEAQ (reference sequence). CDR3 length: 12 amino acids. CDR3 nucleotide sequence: TGTGCCAGCAGCTTACAAAACACTGAAGCTTTCTTT. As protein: CASSLQNTEAFF. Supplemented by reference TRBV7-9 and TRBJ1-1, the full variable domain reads DTGVSQNPRHKITKRGQNVTFRCDPISEHNRLYWYRQTLGQGPEFLTYFQNEAQLEKSRLLSDRFSAERPKGSFSTLEIQRTEQGDSAMYLCASSLQNTEAFFGQGTRLTVV.

DNA of the CDR3: TGTGCCAGCAGCTTTCGGGGGGAGCAGTACTTC. It is translated as CASSFRGEQYF. The chain is built from TRBV7-9 and TRBJ2-7; D might be TRBD2 (6 bases). The V end lost 3 bases, the J end lost 7 bases, and 7 bases lay between the germline ends. This CDR3 is built from 11 residues. Germline loops: CDR1 SEHNR, CDR2 FQNEAQ (reference sequence).

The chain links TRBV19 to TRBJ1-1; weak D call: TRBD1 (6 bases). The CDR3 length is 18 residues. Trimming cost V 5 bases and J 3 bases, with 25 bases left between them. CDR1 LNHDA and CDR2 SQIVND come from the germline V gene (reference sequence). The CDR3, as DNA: TGTGCCAGTAGTCCAGGGGTATTCCCACTCTCGTCTCACACTGAAGCTTTCTTT. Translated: CASSPGVFPLSSHTEAFF.

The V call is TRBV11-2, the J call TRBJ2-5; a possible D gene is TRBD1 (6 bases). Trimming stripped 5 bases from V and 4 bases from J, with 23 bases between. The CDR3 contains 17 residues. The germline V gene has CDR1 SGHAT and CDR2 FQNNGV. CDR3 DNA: TGTGCCAGCAGCCCCGGGGCCACATTTCAGGGGCGAGAGACCCAGTACTTC. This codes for CASSPGATFQGRETQYF.

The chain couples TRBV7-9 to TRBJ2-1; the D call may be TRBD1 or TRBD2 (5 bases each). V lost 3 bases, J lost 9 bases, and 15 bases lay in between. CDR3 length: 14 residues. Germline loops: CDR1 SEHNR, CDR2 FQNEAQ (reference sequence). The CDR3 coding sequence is TGTGCCAGCAGCTTCCGGGACCAGCGACCTGAGCAGTTCTTC. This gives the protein CASSFRDQRPEQFF.

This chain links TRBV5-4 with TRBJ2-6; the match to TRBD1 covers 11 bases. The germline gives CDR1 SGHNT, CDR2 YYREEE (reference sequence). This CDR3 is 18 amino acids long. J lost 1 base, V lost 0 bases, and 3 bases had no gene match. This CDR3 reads CASSLGTGGASGANVLTF. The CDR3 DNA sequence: TGTGCCAGCAGCTTGGGGACAGGGGGCGCGTCTGGGGCCAACGTCCTGACTTTC.

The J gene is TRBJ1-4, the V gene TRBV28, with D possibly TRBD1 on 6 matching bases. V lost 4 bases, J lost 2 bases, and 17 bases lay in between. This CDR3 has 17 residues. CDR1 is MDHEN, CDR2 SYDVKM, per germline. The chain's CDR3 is CASSYYGGAGTNEKLFF. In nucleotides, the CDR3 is TGTGCCAGCAGTTATTACGGGGGGGCCGGTACTAATGAAAAACTGTTTTTT.

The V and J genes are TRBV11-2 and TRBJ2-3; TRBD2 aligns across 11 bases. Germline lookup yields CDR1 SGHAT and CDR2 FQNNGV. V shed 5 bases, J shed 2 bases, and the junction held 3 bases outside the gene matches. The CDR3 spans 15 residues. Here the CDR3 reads CASSPGLADTDTQYF. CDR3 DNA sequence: TGTGCCAGCAGCCCGGGACTAGCGGACACAGATACGCAGTATTTT.